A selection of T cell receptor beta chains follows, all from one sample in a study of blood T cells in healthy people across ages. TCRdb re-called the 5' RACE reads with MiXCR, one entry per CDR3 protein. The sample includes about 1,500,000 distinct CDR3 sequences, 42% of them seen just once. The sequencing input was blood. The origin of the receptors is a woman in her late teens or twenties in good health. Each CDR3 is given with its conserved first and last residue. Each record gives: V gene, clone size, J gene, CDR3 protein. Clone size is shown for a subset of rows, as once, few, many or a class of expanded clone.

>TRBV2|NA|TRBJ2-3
CAGGGTSGGAGYSTDTQYF
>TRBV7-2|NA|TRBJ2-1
CASSSKGTSGGPYNEQFF
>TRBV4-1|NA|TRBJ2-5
CASSQFAPTGALYNEQYF
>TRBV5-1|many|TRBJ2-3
CASSLVATDTQYF
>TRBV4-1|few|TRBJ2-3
CASSQLGVSGGRTDTQYF
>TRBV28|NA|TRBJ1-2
CASSVDREGYGYTF
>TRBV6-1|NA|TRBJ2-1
CAGGWRGNFYNEQFF
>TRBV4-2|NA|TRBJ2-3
CASSPEGLAGSQVTDTQYF
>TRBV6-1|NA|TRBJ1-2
CAVRGSPGYTF
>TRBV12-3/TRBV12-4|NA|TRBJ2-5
CASSWEQGAGEQYF
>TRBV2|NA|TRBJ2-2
CASRKRRLPESGELFF
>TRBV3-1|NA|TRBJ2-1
CASSPSTGEQFF
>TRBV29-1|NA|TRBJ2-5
CSVAQETKYF
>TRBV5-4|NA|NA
CASSFEGPHEQYF
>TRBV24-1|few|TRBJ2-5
CATSGGTSAQETQYF
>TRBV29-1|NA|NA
CSADDHSYNEQYF
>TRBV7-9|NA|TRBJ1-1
CASSSSYNTEAFF
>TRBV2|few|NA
CASSEAITGNYEQYF
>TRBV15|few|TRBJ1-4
CATGGQTEKLFF
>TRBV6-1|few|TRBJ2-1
CASSIPEPGLALLFEQFF
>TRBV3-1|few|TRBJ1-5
CASSPGTGGGGKGNQPQHF
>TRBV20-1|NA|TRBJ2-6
CSASPGLAGSSGANVLTF
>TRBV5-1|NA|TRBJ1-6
CASSVSDEGSALHF
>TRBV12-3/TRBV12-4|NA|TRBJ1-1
CAISVAENTEAFF
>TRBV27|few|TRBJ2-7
CASSPIYTTGLEQYF
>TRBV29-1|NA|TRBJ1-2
CSVDPGANYGYTF
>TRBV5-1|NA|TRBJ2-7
CASSRGTGAYEQYF
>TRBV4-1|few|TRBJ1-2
CASSQDVPGTVYGYTF
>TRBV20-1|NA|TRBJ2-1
CSPGGYEQFF
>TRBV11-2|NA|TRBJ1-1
CASSSGPRRNTEAFF
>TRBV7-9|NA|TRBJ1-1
CASSLALTEAFF
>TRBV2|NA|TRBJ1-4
CASSETGVLNEKLFF
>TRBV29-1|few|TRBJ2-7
CSVEASGSTEQYF
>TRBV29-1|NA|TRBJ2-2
CSVFLAVGENTGELFF
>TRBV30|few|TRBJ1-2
CAWSVLTTNYGYTF
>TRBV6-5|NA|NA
CASSYRYGREAGELYEQYF
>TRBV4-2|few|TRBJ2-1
CASSQAGGLYNEQFF
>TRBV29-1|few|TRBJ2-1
CSVEDRLAGQIYNEQFF
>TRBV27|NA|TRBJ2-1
CASSTRTGGLYEQFF
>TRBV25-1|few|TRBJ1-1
CASSEPGTSTEAFF
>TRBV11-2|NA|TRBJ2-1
CASSSRRGESYNEQFF
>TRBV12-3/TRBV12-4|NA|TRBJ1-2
CASSLSGQGHNYGYTF
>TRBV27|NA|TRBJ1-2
CASSLKYRTAYGYTF
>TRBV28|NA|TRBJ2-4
CASTPNGQAAKNIQYF
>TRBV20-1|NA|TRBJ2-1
CSAEPTLRQYNEQFF
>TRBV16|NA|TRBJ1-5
CASSPTGCNQPQHF
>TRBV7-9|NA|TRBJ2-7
CASKRTGQSSYEQYF
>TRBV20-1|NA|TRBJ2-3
CSARDLAGAPDTQYF